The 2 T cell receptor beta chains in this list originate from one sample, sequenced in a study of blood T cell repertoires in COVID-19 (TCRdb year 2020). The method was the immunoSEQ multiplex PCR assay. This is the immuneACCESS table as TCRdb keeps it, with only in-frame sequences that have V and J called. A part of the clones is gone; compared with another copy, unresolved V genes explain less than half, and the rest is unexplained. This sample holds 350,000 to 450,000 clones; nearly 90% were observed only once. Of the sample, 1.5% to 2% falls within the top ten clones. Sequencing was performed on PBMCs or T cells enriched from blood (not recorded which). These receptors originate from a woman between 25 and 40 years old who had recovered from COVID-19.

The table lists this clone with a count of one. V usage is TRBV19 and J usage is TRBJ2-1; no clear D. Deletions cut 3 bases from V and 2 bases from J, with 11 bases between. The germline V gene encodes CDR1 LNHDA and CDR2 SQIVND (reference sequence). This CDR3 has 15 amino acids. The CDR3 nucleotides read TGTGCCAGTAGTATCTCCCGGAGCCCCTACAATGAGCAGTTCTTC. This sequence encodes CASSISRSPYNEQFF.

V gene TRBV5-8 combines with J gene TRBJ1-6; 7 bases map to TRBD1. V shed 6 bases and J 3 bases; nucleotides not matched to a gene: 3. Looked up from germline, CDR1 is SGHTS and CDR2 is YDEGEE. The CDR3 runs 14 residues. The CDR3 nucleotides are TGTGCCAGCAAACAGGGGATCTATAATTCACCCCTCCACTTT. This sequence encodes CASKQGIYNSPLHF. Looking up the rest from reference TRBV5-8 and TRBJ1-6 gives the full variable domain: EAGVTQSPTHLIKTRGQQATLRCSPISGHTSVYWYQQALGLGLQFLLWYDEGEERNRGNFPPRFSGRQFPNYSSELNVNALELEDSALYLCASKQGIYNSPLHFGNGTRLTVT.